Each of the 31 T cell receptor beta chains below was sequenced from the same sample in a study of Graves' ophthalmopathy and Graves' hyperthyroidism. RNA transcripts yielded amplified TCR beta CDR3 regions. Second-round multiplex PCR came after a first-round RT-PCR that employed HTBI primers. MiXCR was run by TCRdb on the multiplex PCR reads, yielding one entry per CDR3 protein. The table records hundreds of thousands of distinct CDR3 sequences, about 20% of them present only once. The specimen sequenced was peripheral blood. These receptors were collected from a woman aged 18-30 years with stable Graves' hyperthyroidism. Some clones in this sample may be carry-over from other donors' samples.

This clonotype was observed at least ten times. The chain combines TRBV28 with TRBJ1-2; 11 bases match TRBD1. The junction had 8 bases not matched to a gene; V was cut back by 4 bases and J by 4 bases. The CDR3 runs 16 residues. Germline V gene sequence: CDR1 MDHEN, CDR2 SYDVKM. The CDR3 coding sequence is TGTGCCAGCAGTTCGCGATGGACAGGGGGCCCCTATGGCTACACCTTC. This translates into CASSSRWTGGPYGYTF.

This clonotype was counted between two and nine times. The chain joins TRBV20-1 to TRBJ2-2, with TRBD2 identical over 7 bases. J was trimmed by 3 bases and V by 6 bases; bases with no gene match: 4. The germline V gene encodes CDR1 DFQATT and CDR2 SNEGSKA (reference sequence). This CDR3 has 13 amino acids. The CDR3 bases are TGCAGTGCCATTGGGGGGGACACCGGGGAGCTGTTTTTT. This codes for CSAIGGDTGELFF.

At least ten counts were recorded for this clonotype. The gene calls are TRBV12-3 or TRBV12-4 and TRBJ1-1; D ambiguous. This CDR3 has 13 amino acids. V was clipped by 3 bases and J by 6 bases, with 11 bases between them. This CDR3 is CASSLRSRAEAFF. The CDR3 nucleotides read TGTGCCAGCAGTTTGAGGAGCCGAGCTGAAGCTTTCTTT.

The chain is built from TRBV27 and TRBJ2-2; 14 nucleotides match TRBD2. Germline V gene sequence: CDR1 MNHEY, CDR2 SMNVEV (reference sequence). The V and J ends lost 6 bases and 10 bases, in that order; junction bases with no gene match: 10. The CDR3 has 16 amino acids. The CDR3: CASSSLGLAGVMELFF. The CDR3 bases are TGTGCCAGCAGCTCCCTGGGACTAGCGGGAGTGATGGAGCTGTTTTTT.

This clonotype was counted a few times. V usage is TRBV3-1 and J usage is TRBJ2-5, with TRBD2 as a possible D gene (5 bases). The V gene's germline CDR1 is LGHDT and CDR2 YNNKEL (reference sequence). Trimming removed 1 base at V and 4 bases at J, with 16 bases between. The CDR3 loop spans 16 amino acids. The CDR3 DNA sequence: TGTGCCAGCAGCCAAGTACGTGGGAGTGGTTTAGAGACCCAGTACTTC. It yields the protein CASSQVRGSGLETQYF.

This clonotype was recorded at least ten times. This chain joins TRBV12-3 or TRBV12-4 and TRBJ2-7; 7 nucleotides line up with TRBD1. Trimming cost V 3 bases and J 10 bases; bases outside gene matches: 3. The CDR3 is made up of 11 amino acids. CDR3 region: CASSFQGDQYF. The CDR3 nucleotides are TGTGCCAGCAGTTTTCAGGGGGATCAGTACTTC.

The chain joins TRBV15 to TRBJ1-5; 7 nucleotides line up with TRBD1. Germline assignment: CDR1 LNHNV and CDR2 YYDKDF (reference sequence). The CDR3 spans 17 residues. Germline trimming cut 1 base from V and 3 bases from J; bases unmatched to any gene: 9. In DNA form, the CDR3 reads TGTGCCACCAGCAGAGGAAGGGGCAGGGGGATCAATCAGCCCCAGCATTTT. Translated: CATSRGRGRGINQPQHF. Looking up the rest from reference TRBV15 and TRBJ1-5 gives the full variable domain: DAMVIQNPRYQVTQFGKPVTLSCSQTLNHNVMYWYQQKSSQAPKLLFHYYDKDFNNEADTPDNFQSRRPNTSFCFLDIRSPGLGDTAMYLCATSRGRGRGINQPQHFGDGTRLSIL.

As regards this clonotype: Here the CDR3 omits its conserved ending phenylalanine or tryptophan, so a read error is the likely source. The V and J genes are TRBV2 and TRBJ2-7; no clear D. The germline CDR1 and CDR2 sequences are SNHLY and FYNNEI. The CDR3 extends over 11 amino acids. The germline V and J ends were trimmed by 8 bases and 3 bases, with 8 bases remaining between them. The CDR3 nucleotides read TGTGCCAGCCGCCGGAGCTACGAGCAGTACGAC. This encodes CASRRSYEQYD.

The chain combines TRBV28 with TRBJ1-5; TRBD1 is a possible D gene (6 bases). The CDR3 runs to 13 residues. Germline V gene data show CDR1 as MDHEN and CDR2 as SYDVKM. V dropped 8 bases and J dropped 7 bases, with 15 bases sitting between them. CDR3 residues: CASSGGGAQPQHF. The CDR3 coding sequence is TGTGCCAGCTCTGGGGGGGGCGCGCAGCCCCAGCATTTT. Using reference TRBV28 and TRBJ1-5 for the parts outside the CDR3, the full variable domain is DVKVTQSSRYLVKRTGEKVFLECVQDMDHENMFWYRQDPGLGLRLIYFSYDVKMKEKGDIPEGYSVSREKKERFSLILESASTNQTSMYLCASSGGGAQPQHFGDGTRLSIL.

The chain recombines TRBV29-1 with TRBJ2-7, with TRBD1 as a possible D gene (5 bases). Trimming cost V 6 bases and J 5 bases, with 14 bases left between them. The CDR3 consists of 12 residues. Germline V CDR1 and CDR2: SQVTM, ANQGSEA. CDR3 residues: CSVAAGSHEQYF. CDR3 coding DNA: TGCAGCGTGGCCGCAGGGTCCCACGAGCAGTACTTC.

This clonotype was counted many times. The chain recombines TRBV6-2 or TRBV6-3 with TRBJ1-1; no clear D. V was shortened by 7 bases and J by 1 base, with 10 bases between the two germline ends. The CDR3 has 13 residues. Per the germline V gene, CDR1 is MNHEY and CDR2 is SVGEGT. Written as DNA, the CDR3 is TGTGCCAGCAAATTAGGAGGGAACACTGAAGCTTTCTTT. Its translation: CASKLGGNTEAFF.

This clonotype has ten or more counts. The chain employs TRBV28 and TRBJ1-3; 7 bases are a match to TRBD1. The CDR3 totals 17 residues. Germline trimming cut 7 bases from V and 2 bases from J; bases unmatched to any gene: 14. Looked up from germline, CDR1 is MDHEN and CDR2 is SYDVKM. The CDR3: CASTPAGQLSAGNTIYF. In DNA form, the CDR3 reads TGTGCCAGCACTCCCGCGGGACAGCTCTCCGCTGGAAACACCATATATTTT.

This clonotype came up many times. The chain joins TRBV4-3 to TRBJ2-4; TRBD2 matches 14 bases. V gave up 1 base and J gave up 0 bases; unmatched junction bases: 2. CDR3 length: 18 amino acids. The germline V gene has CDR1 LGHNA and CDR2 YSLEER. The CDR3 nucleotides read TGCGCCAGCAGCCAAGGACTAGCGGGAGGGATAGCCAAAAACATTCAGTACTTC. It encodes CASSQGLAGGIAKNIQYF.

This clonotype was seen at least ten times. The rearrangement joins TRBV6-1 to TRBJ2-7, with a weak D call TRBD1 (5 bases). CDR3 size: 13 residues. V was shortened by 9 bases and J by 0 bases, with 12 bases between the two germline ends. CDR1 is MNHNS, CDR2 SASEGT, per germline. CDR3 protein: CASEGQDSYEQYF. CDR3 in DNA: TGTGCCAGTGAAGGACAAGACTCCTACGAGCAGTACTTC.

This clonotype was found many times. This rearrangement joins TRBV5-1 to TRBJ1-2; D is unresolved. Trimming removed 5 bases from V and 4 bases from J, with 12 bases in between. Germline-derived CDR1 and CDR2 are SGHRS and YFSETQ. This CDR3 is 13 amino acids long. The DNA of the CDR3 is TGCGCCAGCAGGTCAGAGATACTCTATGGCTACACCTTC. Protein sequence: CASRSEILYGYTF.

This clonotype was counted ten times or more. This chain links TRBV10-3 with TRBJ1-5; TRBD1 aligns across 8 bases. Losses at the gene ends were 8 bases for V and 2 bases for J; bases not matched to a gene: 5. Looked up from germline, CDR1 is ENHRY and CDR2 is SYGVKD. The CDR3 loop spans 14 amino acids. This CDR3 reads CAIGGQGGNQPQHF. Written as DNA, the CDR3 is TGTGCCATCGGCGGACAGGGAGGCAATCAGCCCCAGCATTTT.

The chain has TRBV27 and TRBJ2-7, with D perhaps matching TRBD2 (6 bases). In germline, CDR1 is MNHEY, CDR2 SMNVEV (reference sequence). This CDR3 is built from 12 residues. V was shortened by 8 bases and J by 5 bases, with 13 bases between the two germline ends. The CDR3 coding sequence is TGTGCCAGCGGAGGGGCGAAACACGAGCAGTACTTC. This encodes CASGGAKHEQYF.

Many counts were recorded for this clonotype. This chain uses TRBV12-3 or TRBV12-4 with TRBJ1-1, with no clear D. CDR3 length equals 13 residues. Trimming shortened V by 1 base and J by 8 bases, and 11 bases separated the two germline ends. The CDR3 sequence: CASSLGGSEEAFF. CDR3 sequence (DNA): TGTGCCAGCAGTTTAGGGGGTAGTGAAGAAGCTTTCTTT.

This clonotype was detected only a few times. The gene calls are TRBV20-1 and TRBJ2-5, with TRBD2 matching over 11 bases. From germline, CDR1 is DFQATT and CDR2 SNEGSKA (reference sequence). Trimming took 5 bases from V and 2 from J; bases not matched to a gene: 4. This CDR3 is built from 14 residues. The CDR3 nucleotides read TGCAGTGCTCGCCGGACTAGCGGGCAAGAGACCCAGTACTTC. This translates into CSARRTSGQETQYF.

This chain links TRBV15 with TRBJ2-1; D call uncertain. The germline V gene encodes CDR1 LNHNV and CDR2 YYDKDF (reference sequence). This CDR3 contains 14 residues. Trimming stripped 0 bases from V and 7 bases from J, with 10 bases between. Here the CDR3 DNA reads TGTGCCACCAGCAGAGATGGCCGGTGGAATGAGCAGTTCTTC. Protein product: CATSRDGRWNEQFF. Full variable domain (remainder filled in from reference TRBV15 and TRBJ2-1): DAMVIQNPRYQVTQFGKPVTLSCSQTLNHNVMYWYQQKSSQAPKLLFHYYDKDFNNEADTPDNFQSRRPNTSFCFLDIRSPGLGDTAMYLCATSRDGRWNEQFFGPGTRLTVL.

This clonotype was detected ten times or more. V and J are TRBV11-1 and TRBJ1-1, with a possible D match to TRBD1 (5 bases). CDR3 length: 13 amino acids. V was pared by 3 bases and J by 4 bases, with 9 bases between. The V gene's germline CDR1 is SGHAT and CDR2 FQDESV (reference sequence). In DNA, the CDR3 is TGTGCCAGCAGCTTGGGGGGACTCACTGAAGCTTTCTTT. It is translated as CASSLGGLTEAFF.

This chain links TRBV11-2 with TRBJ1-3; D gene unclear. The CDR3 is 16 amino acids. The germline V gene has CDR1 SGHAT and CDR2 FQNNGV. Deletions cut 5 bases from V and 2 bases from J, with 16 bases between. CDR3 protein: CASSKITLRTGNTIYF. For the CDR3, the DNA is TGTGCCAGCAGCAAGATTACGTTGAGGACTGGAAACACCATATATTTT.

This clonotype was seen just once. A read error is possible here, since a much larger clone lies one base away. The chain has TRBV12-3 or TRBV12-4 and TRBJ2-6; 9 bases map to TRBD1. The CDR3 is 17 residues long. CDR3 sequence (DNA): TGTGCCAACAGTTTCTCCTACAGGGGGCCGGGGGCCAACGTCCTGACTTTC. It encodes CANSFSYRGPGANVLTF.

The chain has TRBV28 and TRBJ2-5, with 7 bases fitting TRBD2. The junction had 18 bases not matched to a gene; V was cut back by 0 bases and J by 5 bases. Looked up from germline, CDR1 is MDHEN and CDR2 is SYDVKM. The CDR3 runs to 19 residues. In DNA, the CDR3 is TGTGCCAGCAGTTTATGGGATTTCGGGAGAGGGAGGGCTTCGGAGACCCAGTACTTC. Protein product: CASSLWDFGRGRASETQYF.

The table lists this clonotype with many counts. J is TRBJ1-1 and V is TRBV6-1; 7 bases are a match to TRBD1. The V segment lost 4 bases and the J segment 4 bases; nucleotides outside the gene matches: 3. The CDR3 runs to 13 residues. The V gene's germline CDR1 is MNHNS and CDR2 SASEGT. CDR3 bases: TGTGCCAGCAGTGGGACAGGCGTCACTGAAGCTTTCTTT. It yields the protein CASSGTGVTEAFF.

This clonotype occurred a few times. The chain couples TRBV2 to TRBJ2-4, with D possibly TRBD2 on 6 matching bases. Germline V CDR1 and CDR2: SNHLY, FYNNEI. The germline V and J ends were trimmed by 6 bases and 2 bases, with 14 bases remaining between them. The CDR3 loop spans 15 amino acids. The chain's CDR3 is CASSRSRETKNIQYF. The CDR3 bases are TGTGCCAGCAGCCGGTCCCGGGAGACCAAAAACATTCAGTACTTC.

This clonotype was seen repeatedly, ten times or more. The CDR3: CASSLNQKSTNYGYTF. DNA for the CDR3: TGTGCCAGCAGCTTGAACCAGAAAAGTACTAACTATGGCTACACCTTC. The chain recombines TRBV11-3 with TRBJ1-2; no definite D call. The CDR3 totals 16 residues. CDR1 is SGHNT, CDR2 YENEEA, per germline. Trimming shortened V by 3 bases and J by 0 bases, and 14 bases separated the two germline ends.

This clonotype was counted many times. This sequence joins TRBV11-2 and TRBJ1-1, with 9 bases that match TRBD1. CDR1 SGHAT and CDR2 FQNNGV come from the germline V gene. The CDR3 is 13 residues long. After removal of 5 bases from V and 8 bases from J, the junction contained 6 bases not matched to a gene. Here the CDR3 reads CASSNGGQGEAFF. CDR3 nucleotide sequence: TGTGCCAGCAGCAACGGGGGACAGGGAGAAGCTTTCTTT.

There are many counts of this clonotype. The J gene is TRBJ2-5, the V gene TRBV12-3 or TRBV12-4; 9 bases fit TRBD1. Trimming cost V 3 bases and J 5 bases; bases outside gene matches: 10. The CDR3 consists of 16 residues. Written as DNA, the CDR3 is TGTGCCAGCAGTTTCGCCGGGACAGGGCTGCGGGAGACCCAGTACTTC. Its translation: CASSFAGTGLRETQYF.

Only a few counts were recorded for this clonotype. The CDR3 nucleotides read TGTGCCAGCAGCCCGGGACAGGGGGCGCAAGCTTTCTTT. The encoded protein is CASSPGQGAQAFF. The V call is TRBV12-3 or TRBV12-4, the J call TRBJ1-1; 12 bases are a match to TRBD1. The CDR3 runs to 13 residues. V shed 6 bases, J shed 9 bases, and the junction held 5 bases outside the gene matches.

This clonotype has only a few counts. The rearrangement links TRBV7-3 to TRBJ2-4; 8 nucleotides agree with TRBD2. The CDR3 is made up of 14 amino acids. The ends lost 1 base at V and 6 bases at J; junction bases unmatched: 2. Germline V CDR1 and CDR2: SGHTA, FQGTGA. CDR3 region: CASSLNGGANIQYF. DNA for the CDR3: TGTGCCAGCAGCTTAAACGGGGGGGCAAACATTCAGTACTTC.